Below, 9 T cell receptor beta chains from the same sample are listed, as sequenced in a study of blood T cell repertoires in COVID-19. Only in-frame clones appear in the TCRdb table, and some are missing; sequencing was by immunoSEQ multiplex PCR. The sample lists about 150,000 clones; about nine tenths were seen once. Sequencing was performed on peripheral blood. The source is a man aged 50-59 years who had recovered from COVID-19.

V gene TRBV24-1 combines with J gene TRBJ2-3, with a possible D match to TRBD1 (6 bases). The CDR3 runs to 16 residues. CDR1 and CDR2 from the germline V gene are KGHDR and SFDVKD. Trimming removed 4 bases at V and 1 base at J, with 14 bases between. CDR3 residues: CATSDQQGVGTDTQYF. DNA of the CDR3: TGTGCCACCAGTGACCAACAGGGTGTTGGCACAGATACGCAGTATTTT.

The V call is TRBV19, the J call TRBJ2-6; 10 nucleotides line up with TRBD1. Trimming removed 2 bases from V and 1 base from J; junction bases left unmatched: 14. Germline CDR1 LNHDA, CDR2 SQIVND (reference sequence). The length of the CDR3 is 21 residues. CDR3 nucleotides: TGTGCCAGTAGTATAAGGAGGGACAGGGGATTGTTGAAGTCTGGGGCCAACGTCCTGACTTTC. Translated, it gives CASSIRRDRGLLKSGANVLTF.

The DNA for the CDR3 is TGTGCCAGCAGTGAATCGGGCAGGGGTAATGAAAAACTGTTTTTT. This codes for CASSESGRGNEKLFF. The J gene is TRBJ1-4, the V gene TRBV2, with a possible D match to TRBD1 (6 bases). Germline CDR1 SNHLY, CDR2 FYNNEI. V shed 2 bases and J shed 4 bases, with 11 bases lying between them. This CDR3 region has 15 residues. Full variable domain (outside the CDR3, taken from reference TRBV2 and TRBJ1-4): EPEVTQTPSHQVTQMGQEVILRCVPISNHLYFYWYRQILGQKVEFLVSFYNNEISEKSEIFDDQFSVERPDGSNFTLKIRSTKLEDSAMYFCASSESGRGNEKLFFGSGTQLSVL.

The chain joins TRBV15 to TRBJ1-1; D uncertain. V shed 0 bases and J shed 4 bases, with 12 bases lying between them. Germline CDR1 is LNHNV and CDR2 is YYDKDF (reference sequence). The CDR3 has 15 amino acids. Here the CDR3 reads CATSRDKREGTEAFF. The CDR3 DNA reads as TGTGCCACCAGCAGAGATAAGAGGGAGGGCACTGAAGCTTTCTTT.

The V and J genes are TRBV5-1 and TRBJ2-5, with TRBD1 as a possible D gene (5 bases). Germline V gene sequence: CDR1 SGHRS, CDR2 YFSETQ. This CDR3 spans 18 amino acids. The V gene lost 0 bases and the J gene lost 7 bases, with 25 bases spanning the gap. The DNA for the CDR3 is TGCGCCAGCAGCTTGGATCCAGGACACGTCTCAGGCGGATGGACCCAGTACTTC. Protein product: CASSLDPGHVSGGWTQYF.

V usage is TRBV7-9 and J usage is TRBJ1-1; D possibly corresponds to TRBD1 (5 bases). Trimming stripped 8 bases from V and 7 bases from J, with 11 bases between. The germline gives CDR1 SEHNR, CDR2 FQNEAQ (reference sequence). The CDR3 loop spans 11 amino acids. This CDR3 reads CASHTGYEAFF. Here the CDR3 DNA reads TGTGCCAGCCATACAGGATATGAAGCTTTCTTT. The whole variable domain, filled in from reference TRBV7-9 and TRBJ1-1, reads DTGVSQNPRHKITKRGQNVTFRCDPISEHNRLYWYRQTLGQGPEFLTYFQNEAQLEKSRLLSDRFSAERPKGSFSTLEIQRTEQGDSAMYLCASHTGYEAFFGQGTRLTVV.

V gene TRBV4-1 combines with J gene TRBJ1-1; possibly TRBD1 for D (5 bases). The germline V and J ends were trimmed by 0 bases and 0 bases, with 8 bases remaining between them. The CDR3 length is 15 residues. Germline CDR1 is MGHRA and CDR2 is YSYEKL. The CDR3 sequence: CASSQDQGLNTEAFF. In DNA, the CDR3 is TGCGCCAGCAGCCAAGATCAGGGTTTGAACACTGAAGCTTTCTTT.

This clone was observed once. The chain is built from TRBV5-4 and TRBJ2-7; TRBD1 matches at 10 bases. With V trimmed by 5 bases and J by 2 bases, 7 bases remained unmatched. CDR1 and CDR2 from the germline V gene are SGHNT and YYREEE (reference sequence). This CDR3 comprises 15 residues. Written as DNA, the CDR3 is TGTGCCAGCAGTCGACGGGACAGGGGACCCTACGAGCAGTACTTC. It codes for CASSRRDRGPYEQYF.

V usage is TRBV19 and J usage is TRBJ2-3; 9 bases fit TRBD2. Germline V gene lookup returns CDR1 LNHDA and CDR2 SQIVND (reference sequence). V gave up 3 bases and J gave up 6 bases; unmatched junction bases: 7. The CDR3 totals 15 residues. The CDR3 here is CASSIWSGGFDTQYF. The CDR3 bases are TGTGCCAGTAGTATCTGGAGCGGGGGGTTCGATACGCAGTATTTT.